One and the same sample provided the 22 T cell receptor beta chains below, sequenced in a study of regulatory T cells in long-lasting Graves disease (dated by TCRdb to about 2021). This specimen's time point label, interpreted: newly diagnosed GD, antithyroid drugs for less than 3 months. RNA was extracted from PBMCs in TRIzol for both TCR sequencing and RNA sequencing. The library was generated by multiplex PCR. Sequencing was performed on an Illumina HiSeq 4000. To build TCR beta libraries, CDR3 regions were amplified by Arm-PCR using iRepertoire HTBI primers. TCRdb trimmed the raw reads at Q25, called clones with MiXCR and kept productive beta chains. Entries are consolidated by CDR3 protein sequence, retaining the most common genes and DNA. A total of 600,000 to 650,000 distinct CDR3 sequences appear in this sample, roughly 15% of them only once. Under 20% of the sample is taken by the ten largest.

This same sample was also taken into another study, of T cells in Graves' hyperthyroidism and ophthalmopathy.

The sequences come from peripheral blood mononuclear cells (PBMCs), collected at new diagnosis, from a patient treated with antithyroid drugs. The receptor source for this set is a woman in her twenties or thirties with Graves disease. Donor details come from another sample of the same person, matched by shared clones.

For the CDR3, the DNA is TGTGCCAGCAGCGTAAGGACAGGGGCCCACTACGAGCAGTACTTC. Protein product: CASSVRTGAHYEQYF. The chain joins TRBV9 to TRBJ2-7; the match to TRBD1 covers 9 bases. CDR1 is SGDLS and CDR2 is YYNGEE in the germline V gene. The CDR3 runs 15 residues. With 1 base clipped from V and 3 bases from J, the junction kept 5 bases outside the gene matches.

The chain is built from TRBV19 and TRBJ2-2, with TRBD2 identical over 9 bases. The CDR3 has 17 amino acids. From germline, CDR1 is LNHDA and CDR2 SQIVND (reference sequence). After removal of 8 bases from V and 3 bases from J, the junction contained 13 bases not matched to a gene. CDR3 in amino acids: CASCFGGTSRDTGELFF. The CDR3 nucleotides are TGTGCCAGTTGTTTCGGAGGGACTAGCCGCGACACCGGGGAGCTGTTTTTT.

This clonotype was observed at least ten times. This chain connects TRBV19 to TRBJ2-7; no clear D gene. V lost 5 bases to trimming and J lost 2 bases, with 10 bases between them. In germline, CDR1 is LNHDA, CDR2 SQIVND (reference sequence). The CDR3 spans 13 residues. The CDR3 reads CASSVTATYEQYF. In DNA, the CDR3 is TGTGCCAGTAGTGTGACTGCCACCTACGAGCAGTACTTC.

The chain employs TRBV6-1 and TRBJ2-7; D is unresolved. Germline CDR1 reads MNHNS; CDR2 reads SASEGT. This CDR3 region has 11 residues. Trimming stripped 3 bases from V and 10 bases from J, with 10 bases between. CDR3 protein: CASSEIPGQYF. Here the CDR3 DNA reads TGTGCCAGCAGTGAGATCCCCGGACAGTACTTC.

This chain's CDR3 is CASSPRRQAGELFF. The DNA of the CDR3 is TGTGCCAGCAGCCCCCGCCGACAGGCCGGGGAGCTGTTTTTT. The chain couples TRBV7-6 to TRBJ2-2, with a weak D call TRBD1 (6 bases). V dropped 5 bases and J dropped 6 bases, with 13 bases sitting between them. This CDR3 contains 14 residues. CDR1 and CDR2 (germline): SGHVS, FNYEAQ.

With regard to this clonotype: A read error may be the cause here, since a much bigger clone is one base away. In DNA form, the CDR3 reads TGCGCCAGCAGCTTCAAGACAGGTGAAACTGAAACTTTCTTT. It codes for CASSFKTGETETFF. The chain couples TRBV5-1 to TRBJ1-1, with TRBD1 as a possible D gene (6 bases). The CDR3 spans 14 residues. CDR1 and CDR2 from the germline V gene are SGHRS and YFSETQ.

This clonotype appeared a few times. The rearrangement uses TRBV6-5 and TRBJ1-1; perhaps TRBD1 as D (6 bases). This CDR3 contains 13 residues. The V gene lost 2 bases and the J gene lost 10 bases, with 14 bases spanning the gap. Germline V lookup: CDR1 MNHEY, CDR2 SVGAGI. Written as DNA, the CDR3 is TGTGCCAGCAGTTACAAGGGGGGCTCTCGAGCTTTCTTT. Translating it yields CASSYKGGSRAFF.

The table lists this clonotype with many counts. The chain has TRBV7-6 and TRBJ2-7; D is possibly TRBD1 or TRBD2 (6 bases each). The CDR3 totals 16 residues. The V end lost 5 bases, the J end lost 4 bases, and 21 bases lay between the germline ends. CDR1 and CDR2 (germline): SGHVS, FNYEAQ. The CDR3 nucleotides are TGTGCCAGCAGCCCCGGAGGGGGGCCCGGGTCGTACGAGCAGTACTTC. This encodes CASSPGGGPGSYEQYF.

This clonotype has a handful of counts. The CDR3 loop reads CSAGGVMNTEAFF. In DNA form, the CDR3 reads TGCAGTGCAGGAGGGGTGATGAACACTGAAGCTTTCTTT. The gene calls are TRBV20-1 and TRBJ1-1; maybe TRBD1 (5 bases). The CDR3 spans 13 residues. Trimming left V 6 bases short and J 0 bases short, with 11 bases between. Germline CDR1 and CDR2: DFQATT and SNEGSKA (reference sequence).

This clonotype was counted between two and nine times. The chain links TRBV3-1 to TRBJ2-7; D is ambiguous. From germline, CDR1 is LGHDT and CDR2 YNNKEL (reference sequence). This CDR3 is built from 13 residues. V lost 4 bases, J lost 5 bases, and 12 bases lay in between. CDR3 DNA sequence: TGTGCCAGCAGCCTAGACCATCTTAACGAGCAGTACTTC. Translated: CASSLDHLNEQYF.

The gene calls are TRBV7-2 and TRBJ2-3, with TRBD2 matching over 9 bases. V shed 1 base and J 5 bases; nucleotides not matched to a gene: 10. The CDR3 consists of 17 residues. The V gene's germline CDR1 is SGHTA and CDR2 FQGNSA. This CDR3 is CASSLGVSLAGLDTQYF. CDR3 bases: TGTGCCAGCAGCTTAGGTGTTTCTCTAGCGGGGTTAGATACGCAGTATTTT. Supplemented by reference TRBV7-2 and TRBJ2-3, the full variable domain reads GAGVSQSPSNKVTEKGKDVELRCDPISGHTALYWYRQSLGQGLEFLIYFQGNSAPDKSGLPSDRFSAERTGGSVSTLTIQRTQQEDSAVYLCASSLGVSLAGLDTQYFGPGTRLTVL.

V gene TRBV5-6 combines with J gene TRBJ1-3; D unresolved. Looked up from germline, CDR1 is SGHDT and CDR2 is YYEEEE. V lost 2 bases to trimming and J lost 2 bases, with 11 bases between them. This CDR3 spans 15 amino acids. CDR3 in DNA: TGTGCCAGCAGCTTAGTCCCCGCGGCTGGAAACACCATATATTTT. It translates to CASSLVPAAGNTIYF.

This clonotype was detected ten times or more. This chain uses TRBV7-9 with TRBJ2-2, with no clear D. CDR1 and CDR2 (germline): SEHNR, FQNEAQ (reference sequence). V was shortened by 3 bases and J by 4 bases, with 12 bases between the two germline ends. CDR3 size: 15 residues. The CDR3 reads CASSFGVGLTGELFF. DNA of the CDR3: TGTGCCAGCAGCTTTGGGGTCGGGCTCACCGGGGAGCTGTTTTTT. Combining the CDR3 with reference TRBV7-9 and TRBJ2-2 gives the whole variable domain DTGVSQNPRHKITKRGQNVTFRCDPISEHNRLYWYRQTLGQGPEFLTYFQNEAQLEKSRLLSDRFSAERPKGSFSTLEIQRTEQGDSAMYLCASSFGVGLTGELFFGEGSRLTVL.

This chain uses TRBV9 with TRBJ2-5; D gene ambiguous. The CDR3 is 15 residues long. CDR1 is SGDLS and CDR2 is YYNGEE in the germline V gene. The V and J ends lost 1 base and 1 base respectively, with 11 bases between them. The CDR3 region is CASSVTNRPQETQYF. The CDR3 nucleotides are TGTGCCAGCAGCGTAACCAACCGTCCCCAAGAGACCCAGTACTTC.

The rearrangement links TRBV7-8 to TRBJ2-3, with 15 bases that match TRBD2. The CDR3 runs 20 residues. With 6 bases clipped from V and 5 bases from J, the junction kept 18 bases outside the gene matches. CDR1 SGHVS and CDR2 FQNEAQ come from the germline V gene. The CDR3 nucleotides read TGTGCCAGCAGGTCAGCCCCCTCAGGACTAGCGGGAGGGCCAGGAGATACGCAGTATTTT. This translates into CASRSAPSGLAGGPGDTQYF.

This clonotype has ten or more counts. This chain connects TRBV6-5 to TRBJ1-1; possibly TRBD1 for D (5 bases). CDR3 length: 14 amino acids. Germline V gene lookup returns CDR1 MNHEY and CDR2 SVGAGI. Trimming pared 2 bases from V and 0 bases from J, leaving 7 bases between. DNA for the CDR3: TGTGCCAGCAGTTACAAGGGGATGAACACTGAAGCTTTCTTT. Protein: CASSYKGMNTEAFF.

This clonotype was seen at least ten times. The chain couples TRBV20-1 to TRBJ1-5; no clear D gene. The CDR3 length is 15 residues. The V gene's germline CDR1 is DFQATT and CDR2 SNEGSKA (reference sequence). V gave up 4 bases and J gave up 5 bases, with 18 bases separating them. The CDR3 DNA sequence: TGCAGTGCTAAACTGGGCACAGCCTTCTATCAGCCCCAGCATTTT. Translated, it gives CSAKLGTAFYQPQHF.

This clonotype came up a few times. CDR3 nucleotides: TGTGCCAGCAGCATTAATAGGGGACAAGTCAATCAGCCCCAGCATTTT. It translates to CASSINRGQVNQPQHF. The chain links TRBV6-1 to TRBJ1-5; D is perhaps TRBD1 (6 bases). CDR1 is MNHNS, CDR2 SASEGT, per germline. Trimming shortened V by 6 bases and J by 3 bases, and 18 bases separated the two germline ends. This CDR3 has 16 residues.

The CDR3 nucleotides read TGTGCCAGTACTCCGGGGGGGGGGCGCACCGGGGAGCTGTTTTTT. It encodes CASTPGGGRTGELFF. The rearrangement joins TRBV19 to TRBJ2-2, with 8 bases that match TRBD2. V lost 7 bases and J lost 4; bases outside the gene matches: 8. CDR1 and CDR2 from the germline V gene are LNHDA and SQIVND (reference sequence). The CDR3 totals 15 residues.

This clonotype was counted at least ten times. The J gene is TRBJ2-2, the V gene TRBV27; D uncertain. CDR1 and CDR2 from the germline V gene are MNHEY and SMNVEV (reference sequence). Trimming shortened V by 0 bases and J by 2 bases, and 10 bases separated the two germline ends. CDR3 length: 16 residues. DNA of the CDR3: TGTGCCAGCAGTTTATCCTACTCACTAAACACCGGGGAGCTGTTTTTT. Translating it yields CASSLSYSLNTGELFF.

V and J are TRBV27 and TRBJ2-7, with TRBD1 matching 7 bases. The CDR3 spans 15 residues. Germline loops: CDR1 MNHEY, CDR2 SMNVEV (reference sequence). Trimming removed 1 base from V and 6 bases from J; junction bases left unmatched: 9. The DNA of the CDR3 is TGTGCCAGCAGTTTATACAACAGGGGCTCAGGCGAGCAGTACTTC. Residues: CASSLYNRGSGEQYF.

The rearrangement links TRBV5-1 to TRBJ1-2; tentatively, D is TRBD1 (5 bases). The CDR3 is 12 amino acids. The germline V gene has CDR1 SGHRS and CDR2 YFSETQ. Trimming removed 0 bases from V and 11 bases from J, with 11 bases in between. The CDR3 is CASSLDFGGYTF. The CDR3 DNA reads TGCGCCAGCAGCTTGGACTTCGGGGGGTACACCTTC.